The clone carrying this TCR beta chain was detected once. Original analysis: Quantification of nucleated cells was approximated via reference gene primer amplification. Libraries were prepared by immunoSEQ multiplex PCR; TCRdb keeps only in-frame clonotypes and omits some of them. V and J calls and clone size are those listed in that table; D and trimming were worked out from the DNA. The table lists about 150,000 clones, roughly 90% of them singletons. The data derive from a study of blood T cell repertoires in COVID-19. Study summary: The samples span acute and convalescent COVID-19 from the United States, Italy and Spain. The cDNA or gDNA used as material had been derived from T cells, B-cell-depleted T cells, or PBMCs.

CDR1 is SNHLY, CDR2 FYNNEI, per germline. V gave up 0 bases and J gave up 2 bases, with 12 bases separating them. The CDR3 covers 16 residues. The chain has TRBV2 and TRBJ2-3; D is perhaps TRBD1 (6 bases). The specimen was peripheral blood. This sequence originates from a man aged 55-75 years with acute or convalescent COVID-19. The CDR3: CASSEALGDITDTQYF. The CDR3 DNA is TGTGCCAGCAGTGAAGCGCTAGGGGACATCACAGATACGCAGTATTTT.